Below, 25 T cell receptor beta chains from the same sample are listed, as sequenced in a study of cytomegalovirus exposure and HLA in healthy donors. The PCR ran on 60 Vbeta and 13 Jbeta primers. The assay was immunoSEQ multiplex PCR, and TCRdb's table has in-frame clones only and misses some. The sample carries 200,000 or so clones, 80% to 85% recorded once. Material for sequencing was PBMCs. These receptors came from a boy aged 10-17 years in good health and CMV-seronegative.

In this sample, this clone turned up once. V usage is TRBV9 and J usage is TRBJ1-3; a weak D match, TRBD1 (5 bases). Germline V gene lookup returns CDR1 SGDLS and CDR2 YYNGEE. The CDR3 contains 14 residues. Trimming left V 4 bases short and J 0 bases short, with 8 bases between. DNA of the CDR3: TGTGCCAGCAGCATCGGGGGCTCTGGAAACACCATATATTTT. It encodes CASSIGGSGNTIYF.

This clone was found once. This chain connects TRBV6-5 to TRBJ2-7, with no clear D. CDR1 is MNHEY and CDR2 is SVGAGI in the germline V gene. CDR3 length: 13 residues. The V gene lost 6 bases and the J gene lost 3 bases, with 12 bases spanning the gap. The DNA for the CDR3 is TGTGCCAGCAGCTTAACGGAGAACTACGAGCAGTACTTC. Its protein product is CASSLTENYEQYF.

The J gene is TRBJ1-1, the V gene TRBV30, with unresolved D. Deletions cut 0 bases from V and 0 bases from J, with 5 bases between. The CDR3 spans 13 residues. Germline CDR1 reads GTSNPN; CDR2 reads SVGIG (reference sequence). CDR3 sequence reads: CAWSVSLNTEAFF. The CDR3, as DNA: TGTGCCTGGAGTGTATCTTTGAACACTGAAGCTTTCTTT.

This chain joins TRBV2 and TRBJ2-7; 12 bases are a match to TRBD1. V lost 3 bases to trimming and J lost 3 bases; unmatched junction nucleotides: 9. The CDR3 is 17 residues long. The germline gives CDR1 SNHLY, CDR2 FYNNEI. CDR3 DNA: TGTGCCAGCAGTGATACCCGGGACAGGGGGCGCTTCTACGAGCAGTACTTC. Translating it yields CASSDTRDRGRFYEQYF.

The chain carries TRBV4-1 and TRBJ1-4, with a possible D match to TRBD1 (5 bases). Germline V CDR1 and CDR2: MGHRA, YSYEKL. V gave up 1 base and J gave up 6 bases, with 18 bases separating them. The CDR3 covers 17 residues. CDR3 amino acids: CASSQVSSTGWDEKLFF. Here the CDR3 DNA reads TGCGCCAGCAGCCAAGTCTCGTCTACAGGCTGGGATGAAAAACTGTTTTTT.

This sequence joins TRBV19 and TRBJ2-7; the D gene is possibly TRBD2 (6 bases). CDR1 and CDR2 (germline): LNHDA, SQIVND (reference sequence). Deletions cut 0 bases from V and 3 bases from J, with 9 bases between. The CDR3 spans 14 residues. This CDR3 is CASSIEGGHYEQYF. As DNA, the CDR3 is TGTGCCAGTAGTATAGAGGGGGGTCACTACGAGCAGTACTTC.

The chain has TRBV11-3 and TRBJ2-5; 8 bases align to TRBD2. The germline V gene has CDR1 SGHNT and CDR2 YENEEA. This CDR3 region has 16 residues. The junction had 14 bases not matched to a gene; V was cut back by 4 bases and J by 7 bases. CDR3 sequence: CASSSGAGTSGGTQYF. CDR3 DNA sequence: TGTGCCAGCAGCTCGGGCGCAGGGACTAGTGGGGGGACCCAGTACTTC.

This chain uses TRBV5-8 with TRBJ1-2, with TRBD1 matching 9 bases. From germline, CDR1 is SGHTS and CDR2 YDEGEE. The CDR3 loop spans 15 amino acids. Germline trimming cut 1 base from V and 4 bases from J; bases unmatched to any gene: 5. CDR3 amino acids: CASSLWDRDAYGYTF. The CDR3 DNA reads as TGTGCCAGCAGCTTGTGGGACAGGGATGCCTATGGCTACACCTTC.

This clone appeared a single time. The chain couples TRBV13 to TRBJ2-3; D remains ambiguous. Germline V lookup: CDR1 PRHDT, CDR2 FYEKMQ (reference sequence). The V gene lost 1 base and the J gene lost 3 bases, with 8 bases spanning the gap. The CDR3 has 14 amino acids. This chain's CDR3 is CASSLDSRTDTQYF. CDR3 in DNA: TGTGCCAGCAGCTTAGATTCTAGGACAGATACGCAGTATTTT.

The rearrangement links TRBV19 to TRBJ2-7; 8 bases match TRBD1. The CDR3 sequence is 15 residues long. Germline CDR1 is LNHDA and CDR2 is SQIVND (reference sequence). Germline trimming cut 3 bases from V and 6 bases from J; bases unmatched to any gene: 10. CDR3 residues: CASSIRTGNPSEQYF. The CDR3 nucleotides are TGTGCCAGTAGTATCCGGACAGGGAACCCTTCCGAGCAGTACTTC.

The chain uses TRBV9 and TRBJ2-5; possibly TRBD2 for D (5 bases). CDR3 length: 15 residues. Germline V gives CDR1 SGDLS, CDR2 YYNGEE. The germline V and J ends were trimmed by 3 bases and 4 bases, with 16 bases remaining between them. CDR3 nucleotide sequence: TGTGCCAGCAGCGCCCAATCGACTAAAGGAGAGACCCAGTACTTC. Translated: CASSAQSTKGETQYF.

This chain links TRBV6-5 with TRBJ1-1; perhaps TRBD1 as D (6 bases). V lost 4 bases, J lost 6 bases, and 9 bases lay in between. Germline lookup yields CDR1 MNHEY and CDR2 SVGAGI. The CDR3 spans 12 residues. The CDR3: CASSSPGAEAFF. CDR3 bases: TGTGCCAGCAGTTCTCCAGGGGCTGAAGCTTTCTTT.

The chain uses TRBV10-1 and TRBJ1-4; D is uncertain. V was trimmed by 3 bases and J by 3 bases, leaving 8 bases between them. Germline assignment: CDR1 WNHNN and CDR2 SYGVQD (reference sequence). This CDR3 has 14 amino acids. CDR3 sequence (DNA): TGCGCCAGCAGTGAAGGGAGTGCTAATGAAAAACTGTTTTTT. This codes for CASSEGSANEKLFF.

The chain uses TRBV10-3 and TRBJ2-5; tentatively, D is TRBD2 (5 bases). The DNA end lines up better with TRBJ2-7; the J call may be wrong. The CDR3 has 13 residues. Germline V lookup: CDR1 ENHRY, CDR2 SYGVKD. This CDR3 reads CAISTGSSYEQYF. In DNA form, the CDR3 reads TGTGCCATCAGTACGGGAAGCTCCTACGAGCAGTACTTC.

The rearrangement uses TRBV19 and TRBJ1-1, with D possibly matching TRBD1 (5 bases). The CDR3 is 15 amino acids. V was cut by 7 bases and J by 0 bases, with 15 bases left in between. In germline, CDR1 is LNHDA, CDR2 SQIVND (reference sequence). CDR3 loop: CASTLRQGLNTEAFF. The CDR3 coding sequence is TGTGCCAGTACCTTAAGGCAGGGCTTGAACACTGAAGCTTTCTTT. Full variable domain (outside the CDR3, taken from reference TRBV19 and TRBJ1-1): DGGITQSPKYLFRKEGQNVTLSCEQNLNHDAMYWYRQDPGQGLRLIYYSQIVNDFQKGDIAEGYSVSREKKESFPLTVTSAQKNPTAFYLCASTLRQGLNTEAFFGQGTRLTVV.

The rearrangement joins TRBV19 to TRBJ1-1, with D unresolved. Germline V gene data show CDR1 as LNHDA and CDR2 as SQIVND (reference sequence). Trimming left V 5 bases short and J 6 bases short, with 13 bases between. CDR3 length: 13 residues. The chain's CDR3 is CASSPATRAEAFF. Written as DNA, the CDR3 is TGTGCCAGTAGTCCGGCGACACGAGCTGAAGCTTTCTTT.

This clone was seen a few times. The chain joins TRBV7-3 to TRBJ2-6; TRBD1 might be the D (7 bases). The germline gives CDR1 SGHTA, CDR2 FQGTGA. The V end lost 5 bases, the J end lost 4 bases, and 12 bases lay between the germline ends. This CDR3 has 15 amino acids. This CDR3 reads CASSPEGAGANVLTF. The CDR3 region has the DNA TGTGCCAGCAGCCCGGAGGGGGCCGGGGCCAACGTCCTGACTTTC.

The CDR3, as DNA: TGTGCCAGCAGTTTACTAGCGCTTATTCAGCCCCAGCATTTT. Amino acids: CASSLLALIQPQHF. V is TRBV28 and J is TRBJ1-5; unclear D gene. The CDR3 length is 14 residues. Per germline, CDR1 MDHEN and CDR2 SYDVKM. Between the trimmed V and J ends, which lost 2 bases and 6 bases, there was a span of 11 bases.

The chain couples TRBV4-1 to TRBJ1-1, with D unresolved. The CDR3 spans 13 residues. CDR1 is MGHRA and CDR2 is YSYEKL in the germline V gene. With 0 bases removed from V and 4 bases from J, the gap between germline ends came to 6 bases. CDR3 loop: CASSQDIPTEAFF. As DNA, the CDR3 is TGCGCCAGCAGCCAAGATATTCCCACTGAAGCTTTCTTT.

The CDR3 spells CASSSDRVPTDTQYF. In DNA, the CDR3 is TGTGCCAGTAGTTCTGACAGGGTTCCCACAGATACGCAGTATTTT. V gene TRBV19 combines with J gene TRBJ2-3; TRBD1 agrees at 7 bases. Unmatched junction bases numbered 7, after V lost 5 bases and J lost 2 bases. The V gene's germline CDR1 is LNHDA and CDR2 SQIVND (reference sequence). This CDR3 has 15 residues.

The V call is TRBV7-2, the J call TRBJ1-4, with D unresolved. Germline CDR1 reads SGHTA; CDR2 reads FQGNSA. The CDR3 length is 16 residues. Trimming left V 6 bases short and J 5 bases short, with 19 bases between. CDR3 loop: CASSRGSSFNNEKLFF. CDR3 sequence (DNA): TGTGCCAGCAGTAGAGGGAGCAGCTTCAACAATGAAAAACTGTTTTTT.

The CDR3 DNA is TGTGCCAGCAGGGGGGGTGTAGGGATGCAGTACTTC. Protein product: CASRGGVGMQYF. The chain has TRBV6-5 and TRBJ2-7; tentative D call: TRBD2 (6 bases). CDR1 is MNHEY, CDR2 SVGAGI, per germline. This CDR3 contains 12 residues. V gave up 6 bases and J gave up 9 bases, with 15 bases separating them.

The gene calls are TRBV6-5 and TRBJ1-1; D ambiguous. Germline CDR1 MNHEY, CDR2 SVGAGI. CDR3 length equals 13 residues. V was trimmed by 2 bases and J by 1 base, leaving 5 bases between them. For the CDR3, the DNA is TGTGCCAGCAGTTACGAGGGGAACACTGAAGCTTTCTTT. Amino acid sequence: CASSYEGNTEAFF.

V gene TRBV7-6 combines with J gene TRBJ1-2; D may be TRBD1 (6 bases). Trimming removed 0 bases from V and 4 bases from J, with 6 bases in between. Germline loops: CDR1 SGHVS, CDR2 FNYEAQ. The CDR3 spans 13 residues. The CDR3 loop is CASSLADSYGYTF. CDR3 coding DNA: TGTGCCAGCAGCTTAGCGGACAGCTATGGCTACACCTTC.

With regard to this clone: This sample includes further DNA sequences coding for the same CDR3. The chain joins TRBV27 to TRBJ2-7; D gene unclear. Trimming left V 3 bases short and J 0 bases short, with 6 bases between. The CDR3 has 13 amino acids. CDR1 and CDR2 from the germline V gene are MNHEY and SMNVEV (reference sequence). The CDR3 DNA reads as TGTGCCAGCAGTTTGACAAGCTCCTACGAGCAGTACTTC. Translated: CASSLTSSYEQYF.